A single sample gave rise to the 16 T cell receptor beta chains below, sequenced in a study of CD8 T cells in Susac syndrome. About 0.5 to 1 ug RNA was reverse transcribed with random hexamers. MiXCR, applied by TCRdb to the immunoSEQ multiplex PCR reads, yields one record per CDR3 protein. The data show about 290,000 distinct CDR3 sequences, around 85% seen once. Specimen: CD8+ T cells from PBMCs. The receptor source for this set is a human donor with multiple sclerosis.

V and J are TRBV19 and TRBJ1-1; no definite D call. Trimming stripped 3 bases from V and 0 bases from J, with 20 bases between. From germline, CDR1 is LNHDA and CDR2 SQIVND (reference sequence). The CDR3 is made up of 18 amino acids. The CDR3 DNA reads TGTGCCAGTAGTATTCGCCCCCAACGAGGACTCCTGAACACTGAAGCTTTCTTT. It specifies CASSIRPQRGLLNTEAFF. The complete variable domain, with remaining parts taken from reference TRBV19 and TRBJ1-1, reads DGGITQSPKYLFRKEGQNVTLSCEQNLNHDAMYWYRQDPGQGLRLIYYSQIVNDFQKGDIAEGYSVSREKKESFPLTVTSAQKNPTAFYLCASSIRPQRGLLNTEAFFGQGTRLTVV.

CDR3 DNA sequence: TGTGCCACCAGTAGGAGTGCCCTCGCAGTATCCTCCTACAATGAGCAGTTCTTC. It codes for CATSRSALAVSSYNEQFF. The chain employs TRBV24-1 and TRBJ2-1, with D hard to call. Germline CDR1 is KGHDR and CDR2 is SFDVKD. The CDR3 consists of 18 residues. Trimming left V 6 bases short and J 0 bases short, with 20 bases between.

This chain uses TRBV29-1 with TRBJ2-7; 7 nucleotides match TRBD2. Germline V lookup: CDR1 SQVTM, CDR2 ANQGSEA. The CDR3 covers 11 residues. V lost 4 bases and J lost 12; bases outside the gene matches: 9. CDR3 sequence (DNA): TGCAGCGTTGCGACTAGCCAAAGTGCGTACTTC. As protein: CSVATSQSAYF.

CDR3 sequence: CASSTRLLGTANTEAFF. The CDR3 DNA follows: TGTGCCAGTAGTACACGTCTGCTCGGGACAGCGAACACTGAAGCTTTCTTT. This rearrangement joins TRBV19 to TRBJ1-1, with 7 bases aligning to TRBD1. The germline V gene has CDR1 LNHDA and CDR2 SQIVND (reference sequence). This CDR3 has 17 amino acids. With 4 bases clipped from V and 1 base from J, the junction kept 12 bases outside the gene matches.

This rearrangement joins TRBV7-9 to TRBJ1-1; D gene ambiguous. Trimming took off 5 bases at V and 7 bases at J, with 8 bases between the two ends. In germline, CDR1 is SEHNR, CDR2 FQNEAQ (reference sequence). CDR3 size: 11 residues. CDR3 amino acids: CASSRGSEAFF. CDR3 DNA sequence: TGTGCCAGCAGCCGCGGGAGTGAAGCTTTCTTT.

The chain has TRBV6-1 and TRBJ1-2; the D is unclear. Trimming cost V 7 bases and J 4 bases, with 7 bases left between them. Looked up from germline, CDR1 is MNHNS and CDR2 is SASEGT. CDR3 size: 11 residues. The CDR3 is CASITGYGYTF. DNA for the CDR3: TGTGCCAGCATAACGGGCTATGGCTACACCTTC.

This sequence joins TRBV9 and TRBJ1-4, with D unresolved. Trimming shortened V by 4 bases and J by 6 bases, and 16 bases separated the two germline ends. This CDR3 region has 15 residues. Germline CDR1 is SGDLS and CDR2 is YYNGEE. CDR3 protein: CASSPKQSWDEKLFF. Written as DNA, the CDR3 is TGTGCCAGCAGCCCAAAACAGTCTTGGGATGAAAAACTGTTTTTT.

The J gene is TRBJ2-1, the V gene TRBV3-1; the match to TRBD2 covers 8 bases. CDR1 is LGHDT and CDR2 is YNNKEL in the germline V gene (reference sequence). The ends lost 3 bases at V and 8 bases at J; junction bases unmatched: 15. This CDR3 spans 17 amino acids. The CDR3 reads CASSHQTLIAGRDEQFF. The CDR3 nucleotides read TGTGCCAGCAGCCATCAAACCCTGATAGCGGGAAGGGATGAGCAGTTCTTC.

The chain uses TRBV27 and TRBJ2-1; D might be TRBD1 or TRBD2, each matching 7 bases. V was trimmed by 5 bases and J by 10 bases, leaving 15 bases between them. This CDR3 contains 13 residues. Germline CDR1 and CDR2: MNHEY and SMNVEV (reference sequence). The CDR3 DNA is TGTGCCAGCAGTATCTACAGGGGAGGGGAGCAGTTCTTC. This translates into CASSIYRGGEQFF.

The V call is TRBV28, the J call TRBJ2-7, with 7 bases matching TRBD1. With 9 bases clipped from V and 2 bases from J, the junction kept 7 bases outside the gene matches. Germline lookup yields CDR1 MDHEN and CDR2 SYDVKM. This CDR3 spans 13 amino acids. The CDR3 region is CASMTGPPYEQYF. CDR3 nucleotides: TGTGCCAGTATGACAGGGCCTCCCTACGAGCAGTACTTC.

Concerning this clonotype itself: The junction departs from the called germline gene at one end, perhaps through a read error. The chain has TRBV5-4 and TRBJ2-2, with D unresolved. Germline V gene lookup returns CDR1 SGHNT and CDR2 YYREEE (reference sequence). This CDR3 has 15 residues. CDR3 protein: CASSLEPPNAGELFF. The CDR3 DNA is TGTGCCAGCAGCTTGGAGCCGCCGAACGCCGGGGAGCTGTTTTTT.

The rearrangement links TRBV29-1 to TRBJ2-5; TRBD2 is a possible D gene (5 bases). The CDR3 totals 14 residues. Trimming pared 5 bases from V and 1 base from J, leaving 14 bases between. Germline V lookup: CDR1 SQVTM, CDR2 ANQGSEA. CDR3 protein: CSVKEAGLQETQYF. CDR3 DNA: TGCAGCGTTAAGGAGGCGGGCCTCCAAGAGACCCAGTACTTC.

The V gene is TRBV7-9, the J gene TRBJ2-5, with 9 bases identical to TRBD2. CDR1 is SEHNR and CDR2 is FQNEAQ in the germline V gene (reference sequence). J was trimmed by 0 bases and V by 5 bases; bases with no gene match: 10. CDR3 size: 17 residues. The CDR3 sequence is CASSQGLASGDQETQYF. The CDR3 coding sequence is TGTGCCAGCAGCCAAGGTTTGGCTAGCGGGGACCAAGAGACCCAGTACTTC.

In this sample, this clonotype turned up a few times. The chain combines TRBV4-3 with TRBJ1-2; D remains ambiguous. The V end lost 0 bases, the J end lost 4 bases, and 15 bases lay between the germline ends. Germline CDR1 LGHNA, CDR2 YSLEER. The CDR3 is 16 residues long. The DNA for the CDR3 is TGCGCCAGCAGCCAAGACCCGGACCGACGTGCCTATGGCTACACCTTC. This gives the protein CASSQDPDRRAYGYTF.

This chain uses TRBV29-1 with TRBJ2-2, with D hard to call. Trimming shortened V by 5 bases and J by 4 bases, and 5 bases separated the two germline ends. The CDR3 extends over 11 amino acids. The V gene's germline CDR1 is SQVTM and CDR2 ANQGSEA. The CDR3 region is CSVHGTGELFF. As DNA, the CDR3 is TGCAGCGTTCATGGCACCGGGGAGCTGTTTTTT.

CDR3 DNA: TGTGCCAGCAGTCTGCTAGCGGGAGACGAGACCCAGTACTTC. Protein sequence: CASSLLAGDETQYF. J is TRBJ2-5 and V is TRBV28, with 10 bases lining up with TRBD2. This CDR3 spans 14 amino acids. V lost 5 bases and J lost 5; bases outside the gene matches: 5. The germline V gene encodes CDR1 MDHEN and CDR2 SYDVKM.